This T cell receptor beta chain was sequenced for a study of T cells in localized non-small cell lung cancer. Measured with immunoSEQ multiplex PCR; TCRdb has only the in-frame clones, and not every one. The sample gives tens of thousands of clones, roughly 77% of which show up once; under 45% is in the top ten. The sequence was obtained from a woman aged 35-70 years with stage II squamous cell lung carcinoma. This specimen consisted of PBMCs, obtained before any cancer treatment.

CDR3 nucleotides: TGTGCCAGCACCTCAGGGCGCATTTTGAGAAAAAAACTGTTTTTT. Protein sequence: CASTSGRILRKKLFF. This rearrangement joins TRBV28 to TRBJ1-4, with D maybe TRBD1 (5 bases). Germline V gene sequence: CDR1 MDHEN, CDR2 SYDVKM. Trimming shortened V by 7 bases and J by 9 bases, and 21 bases separated the two germline ends. The CDR3 is made up of 15 amino acids.